These T cell receptor beta chains were read from a single sample in a study of shared clonotypes between healthy human individuals. Generated by immunoSEQ multiplex PCR, the TCRdb table keeps only in-frame clones and is missing some. The sample carries some 1,100,000 clones, 70% to 80% recorded once. Sequenced input: memory CD4+ T cells from PBMCs. The receptor source for this set is a man in his late teens or twenties in good health. Some clones in this sample may be carry-over from other donors' samples. CDR3s include the opening cysteine and the closing phenylalanine or tryptophan. D genes are given only for firm matches. Size tells how often a clone was seen (once, few, many) or the class of an expanded clone, and some rows leave it out.

NA TRBJ1-2 TRBD1 16 TRBV15 CATSRDGTASNYGYTF TGTGCCACCAGCAGAGATGGGACAGCTTCTAACTATGGCTACACCTTC
once TRBJ2-7 TRBD1 15 TRBV15 CATSRDPGQGYEQYF TGTGCCACCAGCAGAGATCCGGGACAGGGCTACGAGCAGTACTTC
NA TRBJ2-1 TRBD2 15 TRBV7-3 CASSLGTSQGNEQFF TGTGCCAGCAGCCTTGGGACTAGCCAGGGAAATGAGCAGTTCTTC
NA TRBJ2-1 TRBD1 16 TRBV11-3 CASSPSQGAGYNEQFF TGTGCCAGCAGCCCCTCACAGGGGGCAGGGTACAATGAGCAGTTCTTC
NA TRBJ1-1 NA 15 TRBV6-5 CASSAPGEQNTEAFF TGTGCCAGCAGTGCCCCGGGTGAGCAGAACACTGAAGCTTTCTTT
once TRBJ1-3 NA 13 TRBV11-1 CASSVDSGNTIYF TGTGCCAGCAGCGTAGACAGTGGAAACACCATATATTTT
many TRBJ2-5 NA 16 TRBV28 CASSSWSDANQETQYF TGTGCCAGCAGTTCTTGGTCAGATGCGAACCAAGAGACCCAGTACTTC
few TRBJ2-1 TRBD1 14 TRBV5-4 CASSLDRQYNEQFF TGTGCCAGCAGCCTGGACAGGCAATACAATGAGCAGTTCTTC
NA TRBJ1-2 NA 14 TRBV11-2 CASSSPRENYGYTF TGTGCCAGCAGCTCCCCAAGGGAAAACTATGGCTACACCTTC
NA TRBJ2-7 NA 15 TRBV27 CASDLYPLSDYEQYF TGTGCCAGCGACCTTTACCCCCTTTCGGACTACGAGCAGTACTTC
NA TRBJ1-2 TRBD1 15 TRBV2 CASSQGAGGYYGYTF TGTGCCAGCTCTCAGGGGGCAGGGGGCTACTATGGCTACACCTTC